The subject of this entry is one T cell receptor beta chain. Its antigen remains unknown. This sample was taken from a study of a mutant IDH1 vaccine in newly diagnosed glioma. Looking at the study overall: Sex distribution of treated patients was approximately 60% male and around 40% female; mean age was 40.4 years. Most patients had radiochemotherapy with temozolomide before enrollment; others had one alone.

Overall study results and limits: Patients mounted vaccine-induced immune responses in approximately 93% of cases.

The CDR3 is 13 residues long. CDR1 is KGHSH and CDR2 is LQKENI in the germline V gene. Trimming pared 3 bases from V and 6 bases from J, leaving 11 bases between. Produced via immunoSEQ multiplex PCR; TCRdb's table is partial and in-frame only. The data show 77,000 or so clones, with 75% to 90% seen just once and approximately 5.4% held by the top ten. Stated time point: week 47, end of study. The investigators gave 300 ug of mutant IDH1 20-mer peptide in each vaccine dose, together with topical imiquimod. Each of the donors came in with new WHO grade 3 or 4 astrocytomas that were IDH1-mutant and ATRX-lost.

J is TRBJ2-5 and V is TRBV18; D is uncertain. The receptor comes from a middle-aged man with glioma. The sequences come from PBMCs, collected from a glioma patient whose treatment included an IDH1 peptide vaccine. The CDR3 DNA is TGTGCCAGCTCACCCTCTTCGGTGCAGACCCAGTACTTC. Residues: CASSPSSVQTQYF.